These T cell receptor beta chains were read from a single sample in a study of tumor T cells in aggressive B-cell lymphoma. Sequencing was performed with immunoSEQ multiplex PCR; in TCRdb, only in-frame clones are kept and a portion is missing. The sample lists a few thousand clones; about 80% were seen once. Material: tumor tissue. Receptor source: an adult with diffuse large B cell lymphoma. CDR3s include the opening cysteine and the closing phenylalanine or tryptophan. D genes are given only for firm matches. Part of the rows lack a size; the others show once, few, many or a class for expanded clones.

TRBV28	NA	NA	TRBJ1-4	CASSFLVQRQTRNEKLFF	TGTGCCAGCAGTTTCCTAGTTCAGCGACAGACCCGTAATGAAAAACTGTTTTTT
TRBV11-3	NA	NA	TRBJ1-1	CASSLEGATEAFF	TGTGCCAGCAGCTTAGAGGGGGCCACTGAAGCTTTCTTT
TRBV28	TRBD1	NA	TRBJ1-3	CASSPGQGYTIYF	TGTGCCAGCAGTCCGGGACAGGGATACACCATATATTTT
TRBV9	TRBD1	NA	TRBJ2-1	CASSSHDRAKYNEQFF	TGTGCTAGCAGCTCCCACGACAGGGCAAAATACAATGAGCAGTTCTTC
TRBV6-6	NA	NA	TRBJ2-3	CASSYGGATDTQYF	TGTGCCAGCAGTTACGGGGGCGCTACAGATACGCAGTATTTT
TRBV29-1	TRBD1	NA	TRBJ1-1	CSVHRGLNTEAFF	TGCAGCGTGCACAGGGGTTTGAACACTGAAGCTTTCTTT
TRBV5-1	TRBD2	NA	TRBJ2-7	CASSSGRGALRYEQYF	TGCGCCAGCAGCTCCGGGAGGGGGGCTCTTCGATACGAGCAGTACTTC
TRBV9	NA	NA	TRBJ1-3	CASSPEVVGGAGNTIYF	TGTGCCAGCAGCCCGGAGGTGGTGGGGGGAGCTGGAAACACCATATATTTT
TRBV6-5	NA	NA	TRBJ2-4	CASGLGELNIQYF	TGTGCCAGCGGCCTGGGCGAGTTGAACATTCAGTACTTC
TRBV11-2	NA	NA	TRBJ2-1	CASSRTDGDNEQFF	TGTGCCAGCAGCCGGACGGACGGGGACAATGAGCAGTTCTTC
TRBV30	TRBD1	once	TRBJ2-2	CAWTRRVTGGRTGELFF	TGTGCCTGGACCCGTCGCGTAACAGGGGGCCGGACCGGGGAGCTATTTTTT
TRBV5-1	NA	once	TRBJ1-2	CASSLGGWENYGYTF	TGCGCCAGCAGCTTGGGCGGGTGGGAGAACTATGGCTACACCTTC
TRBV15	NA	NA	TRBJ2-3	CATSRALGSTDTQYF	TGTGCCACCAGCAGAGCGCTAGGATCGACAGATACGCAGTATTTT
TRBV27	NA	NA	TRBJ2-7	CASSLDREVGEQYF	TGTGCCAGCAGTTTAGACAGGGAGGTCGGCGAGCAGTACTTC
TRBV5-1	TRBD1	few	TRBJ2-2	CASSLDRAGAGELFF	TGCGCCAGCAGCTTAGACAGGGCAGGGGCCGGGGAGCTGTTTTTT
TRBV29-1	NA	NA	TRBJ1-2	CSVLHGDGYTF	TGCAGCGTTCTCCACGGGGATGGCTACACCTTC
TRBV18	TRBD1	NA	TRBJ1-5	CASSHDRGFNQPQHF	TGTGCCAGCTCCCATGACAGGGGTTTTAATCAGCCCCAGCATTTT
TRBV2	NA	NA	TRBJ2-7	CASSEAGTYREGRHEQYF	TGTGCCAGCAGTGAAGCGGGAACTTACAGGGAGGGTCGCCACGAGCAGTACTTC
TRBV6-5	TRBD2	NA	TRBJ2-7	CASSYSPSGAFYEQYF	TGTGCCAGCAGTTACTCGCCTAGCGGGGCATTCTACGAGCAGTACTTC
TRBV27	TRBD1	NA	TRBJ2-5	CASSSGQGAEETQYF	TGTGCCAGCAGTTCGGGACAGGGGGCAGAAGAGACCCAGTACTTC
TRBV5-6	TRBD1	NA	TRBJ2-2	CASTRQGSGELFF	TGTGCCAGCACCCGACAGGGCTCCGGGGAGCTGTTTTTT
TRBV2	NA	few	TRBJ1-4	CASSEAPGIGEKLFF	TGTGCCAGCAGTGAAGCGCCGGGTATTGGAGAAAAACTGTTTTTT
TRBV28	NA	NA	TRBJ1-3	CASSLFLNTIYF	TGTGCCAGCAGTTTATTCCTAAACACCATATATTTT
TRBV19	TRBD2	NA	TRBJ2-5	CASSSGTSGGPETQYF	TGTGCCAGTAGTTCCGGGACTAGCGGGGGCCCAGAGACCCAGTACTTC
TRBV4-1	TRBD1	NA	TRBJ1-5	CASSQRQGDYNQPQHF	TGCGCCAGCAGCCAGCGACAGGGGGATTACAATCAGCCCCAGCATTTT
TRBV19	TRBD2	NA	TRBJ2-2	CASNQRPVAGGPRTGELFF	TGTGCCAGTAATCAACGTCCGGTAGCGGGAGGGCCACGAACCGGGGAGCTGTTTTTT
TRBV28	TRBD2	NA	TRBJ2-5	CASSPSGSNRETQYF	TGTGCCAGCAGCCCTAGCGGGAGTAACCGAGAGACCCAGTACTTC
TRBV7-9	TRBD1	NA	TRBJ1-6	CASSSETGFDSPLHF	TGTGCCAGCAGCTCCGAGACAGGGTTTGATTCACCCCTCCACTTT
TRBV6-1	TRBD2	NA	TRBJ2-7	CASSERTSGSFEQYF	TGTGCCAGCAGTGAAAGGACTAGCGGGAGTTTCGAGCAGTACTTC
TRBV6-5	NA	NA	TRBJ2-6	CATSSTGANVLTF	TGTGCCACCTCGAGTACGGGGGCCAACGTCCTGACTTTC
TRBV28	NA	NA	TRBJ2-2	CASSFLTGELFF	TGTGCCAGCAGTTTTCTCACCGGGGAGCTGTTTTTT
TRBV6-1	TRBD1	NA	TRBJ1-5	CASSEVTKTGQGAHQPQHF	TGTGCCAGCAGTGAAGTGACCAAGACGGGACAGGGGGCACATCAGCCCCAGCATTTT
TRBV7-9	NA	once	TRBJ1-2	CASSPGGVYGYTF	TGTGCCAGCAGCCCCGGGGGGGTCTATGGCTACACCTTC
TRBV4-1	NA	NA	TRBJ1-6	CASSQEPGRYSPLHF	TGCGCCAGCAGCCAAGAGCCAGGTCGTTATTCACCCCTCCACTTT
TRBV29-1	TRBD2	NA	TRBJ2-7	CSVFQKREPSYEQYF	TGCAGCGTTTTTCAGAAGCGGGAGCCCTCCTACGAGCAGTACTTC
TRBV6-5	TRBD1	NA	TRBJ2-5	CASRRTGGLQETQYF	TGTGCCAGCAGAAGGACAGGGGGCCTCCAAGAGACCCAATACTTC
TRBV13	NA	once	TRBJ1-4	CASSVTGPGEKLFF	TGTGCCAGCAGCGTAACAGGGCCAGGGGAAAAACTGTTTTTT
TRBV10-1	NA	once	TRBJ2-7	CASSAAGQLFYEQYF	TGCGCCAGCAGTGCTGCGGGACAGCTGTTTTACGAGCAGTACTTC
TRBV5-6	TRBD1	NA	TRBJ2-1	CASSPRDSPNEQLF	TGTGCCAGCAGCCCCCGGGACAGTCCCAATGAGCAGCTCTTC
TRBV4-1	TRBD1	NA	TRBJ1-5	CASSTGVSNQPQHF	TGCGCCAGCTCGACAGGGGTAAGCAATCAGCCCCAGCATTTT
TRBV5-1	NA	NA	TRBJ2-5	CASSVQGYQETQYF	TGCGCCAGCAGCGTACAGGGTTACCAAGAGACCCAGTACTTC
TRBV9	NA	NA	TRBJ1-2	CASRSTSYGYTF	TGTGCCAGCAGATCGACAAGCTATGGCTACACCTTC
TRBV21-1	NA	NA	TRBJ2-2	CASSTVNTGELFF	TGTGCCAGCAGCACTGTGAACACCGGGGAGCTGTTTTTT
TRBV2	NA	NA	TRBJ1-2	CASSLSFNYGYTF	TGTGCCAGCAGCCTGAGTTTTAACTATGGCTACACCTTC
TRBV6-5	NA	NA	TRBJ2-1	CASSYGVGAQQFF	TGTGCCAGCAGTTACGGTGTGGGGGCCCAGCAGTTCTTC
TRBV19	TRBD1	NA	TRBJ2-3	CASSPTGATDTQYF	TGTGCCAGTAGCCCGACAGGGGCCACAGATACGCAGTATTTT
TRBV18	NA	NA	TRBJ2-7	CASSLGTTYEQYF	TGTGCCAGCTCACTGGGGACAACTTACGAGCAGTACTTC
TRBV11-2	NA	NA	TRBJ1-6	CASSLTFNSPLHF	TGTGCCAGCAGCTTAACTTTCAATTCACCCCTCCACTTT
TRBV28	NA	NA	TRBJ2-5	CASSFSGAQETQYF	TGTGCCAGCAGTTTTTCAGGCGCCCAAGAGACCCAGTACTTC